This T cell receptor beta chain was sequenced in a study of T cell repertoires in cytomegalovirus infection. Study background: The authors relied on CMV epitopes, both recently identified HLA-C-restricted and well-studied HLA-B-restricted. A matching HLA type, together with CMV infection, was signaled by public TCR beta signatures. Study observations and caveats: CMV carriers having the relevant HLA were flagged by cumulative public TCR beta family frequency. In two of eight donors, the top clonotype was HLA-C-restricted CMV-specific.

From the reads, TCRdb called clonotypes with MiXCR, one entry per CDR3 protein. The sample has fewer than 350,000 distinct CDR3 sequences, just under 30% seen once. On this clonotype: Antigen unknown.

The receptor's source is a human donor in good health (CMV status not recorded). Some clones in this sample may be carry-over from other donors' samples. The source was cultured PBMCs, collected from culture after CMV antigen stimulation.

CDR3 DNA sequence: TGTGCCAGCTCCCCGGGGGACAAAAACATTCAGTACTTC. As protein: CASSPGDKNIQYF. The V and J genes are TRBV18 and TRBJ2-4, with a possible D match to TRBD2 (6 bases). The germline gives CDR1 KGHSH, CDR2 LQKENI. This CDR3 is built from 13 residues. V gave up 6 bases and J gave up 3 bases, with 9 bases separating them.